Listed here are 27 T cell receptor beta chains from one sample, sequenced in a study of T cell responses to AZD1222 COVID-19 vaccine. Repertoires were generated with immunoSEQ multiplex PCR, while TCRdb's copy carries only in-frame clones and drops some. The sample yields about 94,000 clones, around 89% seen once. Sequencing used peripheral blood, obtained 28 days after the second AZD1222 dose. These receptors came from an adult who received the AZD1222 COVID-19 vaccine.

The V gene is TRBV19, the J gene TRBJ2-1; 9 nucleotides match TRBD1. The germline V gene has CDR1 LNHDA and CDR2 SQIVND (reference sequence). There are 16 residues in the CDR3. The junction had 9 bases not matched to a gene; V was cut back by 0 bases and J by 9 bases. The CDR3 is CASSIDRGTGTREQFF. DNA for the CDR3: TGTGCCAGTAGTATAGATCGAGGGACAGGGACCCGTGAGCAGTTCTTC.

This sequence joins TRBV9 and TRBJ2-3; the D call may be TRBD1 or TRBD2 (7 bases each). Germline CDR1 and CDR2: SGDLS and YYNGEE. Trimming took 6 bases from V and 1 from J, leaving 18 bases between them. CDR3 size: 16 residues. CDR3 DNA sequence: TGTGCCAGCAATAGGGAGGGTCAGGGGGGCACAGATACGCAGTATTTT. It translates to CASNREGQGGTDTQYF.

V usage is TRBV19 and J usage is TRBJ1-5, with 9 bases aligning to TRBD1. The length of the CDR3 is 12 residues. The trim removed 8 bases at V and 5 bases at J, leaving 1 base unmatched. The germline V gene encodes CDR1 LNHDA and CDR2 SQIVND (reference sequence). This CDR3 reads CASRTGDQPQHF. CDR3 coding DNA: TGTGCCAGTCGGACAGGGGATCAGCCCCAGCATTTT.

CDR3: CASSRSRTEQYF. CDR3 nucleotides: TGTGCCAGCAGCCGAAGCAGGACCGAGCAGTACTTC. The chain recombines TRBV12-3 or TRBV12-4 with TRBJ2-7; D is undetermined. Between the trimmed V and J ends, which lost 6 bases and 6 bases, there was a span of 12 bases. There are 12 residues in the CDR3.

A few counts support this clone. The J gene is TRBJ2-7, the V gene TRBV2, with 9 bases aligning to TRBD1. Trimming cost V 10 bases and J 4 bases; bases outside gene matches: 5. Looked up from germline, CDR1 is SNHLY and CDR2 is FYNNEI. The CDR3 contains 12 residues. The CDR3 DNA follows: TGTGCCAAAGGGGGACAGGGTTACGAGCAGTACTTC. Encoded protein: CAKGGQGYEQYF.

This chain uses TRBV10-3 with TRBJ2-5; either TRBD1 or TRBD2 may supply D (5 bases each). The germline V gene has CDR1 ENHRY and CDR2 SYGVKD. V was shortened by 2 bases and J by 0 bases, with 10 bases between the two germline ends. This CDR3 region has 15 residues. The CDR3 DNA sequence: TGTGCCATCAGTGAGCCCCGGGACCACCAAGAGACCCAGTACTTC. The encoded protein is CAISEPRDHQETQYF.

This chain links TRBV11-3 with TRBJ2-6; no definite D call. CDR3 size: 15 residues. Germline CDR1 and CDR2: SGHNT and YENEEA. Trimming shortened V by 5 bases and J by 2 bases, and 10 bases separated the two germline ends. CDR3 DNA: TGTGCCAGCAGCCCCTCCCTGGCTGGGGCCAACGTCCTGACTTTC. It translates to CASSPSLAGANVLTF.

This clone was observed a single time. V and J are TRBV20-1 and TRBJ2-2; tentative D call: TRBD2 (5 bases). The CDR3 is made up of 10 amino acids. From germline, CDR1 is DFQATT and CDR2 SNEGSKA (reference sequence). Trimming took 6 bases from V and 12 from J, leaving 11 bases between them. The CDR3 coding sequence is TGCAGTGCGCAAGGAGGTCAGCTGTTTTTT. Its protein is CSAQGGQLFF.

The CDR3 DNA sequence: TGCGCCAGCAGGCACGCAGGGGTGCCCGGGGAGCTGTTTTTT. This gives the protein CASRHAGVPGELFF. The V gene is TRBV5-1, the J gene TRBJ2-2; weak D call: TRBD1 (6 bases). V shed 5 bases and J shed 6 bases, with 14 bases lying between them. The V gene's germline CDR1 is SGHRS and CDR2 YFSETQ. This CDR3 contains 14 residues.

In this sample, this clone turned up a few times. Within the sample, other DNA sequences also encode this same CDR3. The rearrangement uses TRBV5-1 and TRBJ1-6, with 9 bases aligning to TRBD1. Germline values: CDR1 SGHRS, CDR2 YFSETQ. This CDR3 is 15 amino acids long. With 0 bases clipped from V and 8 bases from J, the junction kept 3 bases outside the gene matches. Here the CDR3 reads CASSLEGQGYSPLHF. The CDR3 DNA reads as TGCGCCAGCAGCTTGGAGGGACAGGGTTATTCACCCCTCCACTTT.

The J gene is TRBJ2-1, the V gene TRBV5-6, with 8 bases identical to TRBD1. The CDR3 has 14 residues. Germline V gene data show CDR1 as SGHDT and CDR2 as YYEEEE. Trimming took 4 bases from V and 7 from J; bases not matched to a gene: 7. CDR3 bases: TGTGCCAGCAGCCCGGGACAGGTCAGGAATGAGCAGTTCTTC. Residues: CASSPGQVRNEQFF.

The chain joins TRBV6-2 or TRBV6-3 to TRBJ1-5, with TRBD1 identical over 7 bases. CDR1 is MNHEY and CDR2 is SVGEGT in the germline V gene. There are 16 residues in the CDR3. V shed 4 bases and J 1 base; nucleotides not matched to a gene: 7. As DNA, the CDR3 is TGTGCCAGCAGTTGGCCCGGGACAGCGAGCAATCAGCCCCAGCATTTT. Its protein product is CASSWPGTASNQPQHF.

The rearrangement links TRBV19 to TRBJ2-5, with 11 bases that match TRBD2. Germline CDR1 LNHDA, CDR2 SQIVND (reference sequence). Losses at the gene ends were 7 bases for V and 5 bases for J; bases not matched to a gene: 6. The CDR3 covers 14 residues. CDR3 in DNA: TGTGCCAGTAAACAACTAGCGGGAGTTGAGACCCAGTACTTC. Protein: CASKQLAGVETQYF.

This clone was observed a single time. V is TRBV6-1 and J is TRBJ1-2; unclear D gene. Germline CDR1 reads MNHNS; CDR2 reads SASEGT. The germline V and J ends were trimmed by 1 base and 5 bases, with 8 bases remaining between them. This CDR3 is built from 13 residues. CDR3 nucleotides: TGTGCCAGCAGTGAAGGGGCACCTTATGGCTACACCTTC. This encodes CASSEGAPYGYTF.

This sequence joins TRBV14 and TRBJ1-2; a weak D match, TRBD1 (5 bases). This CDR3 region has 13 residues. Germline V gene data show CDR1 as SGHDN and CDR2 as FVKESK. V gave up 4 bases and J gave up 4 bases, with 10 bases separating them. For the CDR3, the DNA is TGTGCCAGCAGCCCAGGGATTTCCTATGGCTACACCTTC. This gives the protein CASSPGISYGYTF.

The rearrangement links TRBV5-4 to TRBJ2-5; the D is unclear. The V end lost 4 bases, the J end lost 4 bases, and 14 bases lay between the germline ends. This CDR3 is built from 14 residues. CDR1 is SGHNT, CDR2 YYREEE, per germline (reference sequence). CDR3 sequence (DNA): TGTGCCAGCAGCCCACCAGGTGCAGGAGAGACCCAGTACTTC. It specifies CASSPPGAGETQYF.

The V gene is TRBV7-9, the J gene TRBJ1-3; 8 nucleotides line up with TRBD1. The J segment lost 4 bases and the V segment lost 4 bases, leaving 3 bases of the junction unmatched. CDR1 is SEHNR, CDR2 FQNEAQ, per germline (reference sequence). CDR3 length equals 14 residues. CDR3 in DNA: TGTGCCAGCAGCTCGCGGACAGGGGGAAACACCATATATTTT. This gives the protein CASSSRTGGNTIYF. The whole variable domain, filled in from reference TRBV7-9 and TRBJ1-3, reads DTGVSQNPRHKITKRGQNVTFRCDPISEHNRLYWYRQTLGQGPEFLTYFQNEAQLEKSRLLSDRFSAERPKGSFSTLEIQRTEQGDSAMYLCASSSRTGGNTIYFGEGSWLTVV.

V and J are TRBV5-1 and TRBJ2-6, with 7 positions matching TRBD1. The CDR3 contains 17 residues. The germline V gene encodes CDR1 SGHRS and CDR2 YFSETQ. Germline trimming cut 0 bases from V and 0 bases from J; bases unmatched to any gene: 3. The CDR3 is CASSLETGVSGANVLTF. As DNA, the CDR3 is TGCGCCAGCAGCTTGGAAACAGGGGTCTCTGGGGCCAACGTCCTGACTTTC. Looking up the rest from reference TRBV5-1 and TRBJ2-6 gives the full variable domain: KAGVTQTPRYLIKTRGQQVTLSCSPISGHRSVSWYQQTPGQGLQFLFEYFSETQRNKGNFPGRFSGRQFSNSRSEMNVSTLELGDSALYLCASSLETGVSGANVLTFGAGSRLTVL.

This chain links TRBV6-5 with TRBJ1-1; 8 bases map to TRBD1. Trimming removed 6 bases from V and 7 bases from J; junction bases left unmatched: 10. Looked up from germline, CDR1 is MNHEY and CDR2 is SVGAGI. The CDR3 spans 14 residues. CDR3 in amino acids: CASSRPLGTGEAFF. In nucleotides, the CDR3 is TGTGCCAGCAGCCGACCCCTCGGGACAGGTGAAGCTTTCTTT.

The chain combines TRBV6-5 with TRBJ2-5; TRBD1 might be the D (5 bases). This CDR3 has 10 residues. The germline gives CDR1 MNHEY, CDR2 SVGAGI. V was shortened by 7 bases and J by 5 bases, with 5 bases between the two germline ends. The CDR3 reads CASKGETQYF. The CDR3 region has the DNA TGTGCCAGCAAGGGGGAGACCCAGTACTTC.

The table lists this clone with a count of one. The CDR3 loop is CASSLVPLAGGSSYEQYF. CDR3 sequence (DNA): TGCGCCAGCAGCTTGGTCCCCCTAGCGGGGGGAAGCTCCTACGAGCAGTACTTC. This chain links TRBV5-1 with TRBJ2-7; 11 nucleotides agree with TRBD2. Germline V CDR1 and CDR2: SGHRS, YFSETQ. The CDR3 runs to 18 residues. V dropped 0 bases and J dropped 0; count of bases not matched to a gene: 8. Full variable domain (outside the CDR3, taken from reference TRBV5-1 and TRBJ2-7): KAGVTQTPRYLIKTRGQQVTLSCSPISGHRSVSWYQQTPGQGLQFLFEYFSETQRNKGNFPGRFSGRQFSNSRSEMNVSTLELGDSALYLCASSLVPLAGGSSYEQYFGPGTRLTVT.

The chain uses TRBV7-2 and TRBJ1-4, with 12 bases lining up with TRBD1. This CDR3 comprises 15 residues. After removal of 0 bases from V and 8 bases from J, the junction contained 1 base not matched to a gene. CDR1 and CDR2 (germline): SGHTA, FQGNSA. The CDR3 DNA reads as TGTGCCAGCAGCTTAGCCGGGACAGGGGGCGAAAAACTGTTTTTT. This sequence encodes CASSLAGTGGEKLFF.

This clone was recorded only once. This chain uses TRBV11-2 with TRBJ2-1, with 12 bases that match TRBD2. CDR1 is SGHAT and CDR2 is FQNNGV in the germline V gene. The CDR3 contains 20 residues. The trim removed 0 bases at V and 0 bases at J, leaving 9 bases unmatched. CDR3 sequence: CASSLEFVLAGGRSYNEQFF. CDR3 coding DNA: TGTGCCAGCAGCTTAGAATTTGTACTAGCGGGGGGACGCTCCTACAATGAGCAGTTCTTC.

V usage is TRBV7-2 and J usage is TRBJ1-3; TRBD1 matches 9 bases. The CDR3 loop spans 16 amino acids. Germline values: CDR1 SGHTA, CDR2 FQGNSA. V shed 2 bases and J 4 bases; nucleotides not matched to a gene: 6. The CDR3, as DNA: TGTGCCAGCAGCTTAAAATCCGGGACAGGGGGAAACACCATATATTTT. Amino acids: CASSLKSGTGGNTIYF.

This sequence joins TRBV30 and TRBJ2-7; a possible D gene is TRBD2 (5 bases). V lost 3 bases, J lost 7 bases, and 16 bases lay in between. The CDR3 consists of 13 residues. Germline V gives CDR1 GTSNPN, CDR2 SVGIG (reference sequence). CDR3 protein: CAWSHSRAWEQYF. CDR3 DNA: TGTGCCTGGAGCCATTCGAGGGCTTGGGAGCAGTACTTC.

V gene TRBV10-1 combines with J gene TRBJ2-1, with TRBD2 matching 14 bases. Germline-derived CDR1 and CDR2 are WNHNN and SYGVQD (reference sequence). The CDR3 totals 14 residues. Trimming removed 4 bases from V and 9 bases from J; junction bases left unmatched: 2. The CDR3 DNA sequence: TGCGCCAGCAGTGGGGGGACTAGCGGGAGTGAGCAGTTCTTC. It specifies CASSGGTSGSEQFF.

The chain couples TRBV5-8 to TRBJ2-1; D possibly corresponds to TRBD2 (6 bases). Germline CDR1 and CDR2: SGHTS and YDEGEE. Trimming pared 2 bases from V and 0 bases from J, leaving 12 bases between. This CDR3 comprises 16 residues. The CDR3 here is CASSFSGRSSYNEQFF. Written as DNA, the CDR3 is TGTGCCAGCAGCTTTTCCGGGAGAAGCTCCTACAATGAGCAGTTCTTC.